The 18 T cell receptor beta chains presented below share a single source sample, sequenced in a study of cytomegalovirus exposure and HLA in healthy donors. Use of 60 Vbeta and 13 Jbeta primers characterized the PCR. TCRdb's table, derived via immunoSEQ multiplex PCR, lists solely in-frame clones and lacks some. The table lists around 200,000 clones, about 79% of them singletons. The specimen sequenced was PBMCs. These receptors were obtained from a man aged 18-30 years in good health and CMV-seronegative.

This sequence joins TRBV19 and TRBJ1-1; the match to TRBD1 covers 7 bases. Trimming removed 3 bases from V and 10 bases from J; junction bases left unmatched: 8. The CDR3 covers 13 residues. The germline V gene has CDR1 LNHDA and CDR2 SQIVND (reference sequence). The CDR3 sequence is CASSIGQANPAFF. In DNA, the CDR3 is TGTGCCAGTAGTATCGGACAGGCCAACCCAGCTTTCTTT.

J is TRBJ1-6 and V is TRBV7-9, with TRBD1 identical over 8 bases. Germline CDR1 SEHNR, CDR2 FQNEAQ (reference sequence). This CDR3 is 15 amino acids long. V was pared by 1 base and J by 8 bases, with 4 bases of the junction left unmatched. The CDR3 is CASSLEGQGYSPLHF. CDR3 nucleotide sequence: TGTGCCAGCAGCTTAGAAGGACAGGGATATTCACCCCTCCACTTT.

The J gene is TRBJ2-7, the V gene TRBV7-2, with 9 bases matching TRBD1. The CDR3 totals 14 residues. The J segment lost 3 bases and the V segment lost 5 bases, leaving 5 bases of the junction unmatched. Germline assignment: CDR1 SGHTA and CDR2 FQGNSA. In DNA, the CDR3 is TGTGCCAGCAGCCCCCAGACAGGGGGCTACGAGCAGTACTTC. Its protein product is CASSPQTGGYEQYF.

This clone was seen only once. The CDR3 DNA sequence: TGTGCCAGCAGCTTGGTGGCGGGACCGGGGACTGAAGCTTTCTTT. Its translation: CASSLVAGPGTEAFF. The chain employs TRBV5-4 and TRBJ1-1; D is perhaps TRBD1 (5 bases). The CDR3 loop spans 15 amino acids. V was trimmed by 0 bases and J by 5 bases, leaving 14 bases between them. Germline V gene lookup returns CDR1 SGHNT and CDR2 YYREEE (reference sequence).

The CDR3 here is CASSLLEGQGMNTEAFF. The CDR3 coding sequence is TGTGCCAGCAGCTTACTTGAGGGACAGGGGATGAACACTGAAGCTTTCTTT. The chain uses TRBV7-2 and TRBJ1-1; 10 nucleotides agree with TRBD1. Per germline, CDR1 SGHTA and CDR2 FQGNSA. Germline trimming cut 2 bases from V and 0 bases from J; bases unmatched to any gene: 6. This CDR3 is 17 amino acids long.

The chain employs TRBV10-3 and TRBJ1-1; D might be TRBD1 (5 bases). Trimming removed 0 bases at V and 8 bases at J, with 19 bases between. From germline, CDR1 is ENHRY and CDR2 SYGVKD. The CDR3 has 16 residues. In DNA, the CDR3 is TGTGCCATCAGTGAGTCGCCGGGGGAGGTTGGTTTAGAAGCTTTCTTT. Translation gives CAISESPGEVGLEAFF.

Notes on this clone: At the DNA level, this CDR3 is encoded by other sequences in the same sample as well. This rearrangement joins TRBV10-3 to TRBJ2-3, with TRBD1 as a possible D gene (5 bases). V gave up 0 bases and J gave up 1 base, with 5 bases separating them. Germline CDR1 and CDR2: ENHRY and SYGVKD. The CDR3 totals 14 residues. Written as DNA, the CDR3 is TGTGCCATCAGTGAGTCGACAGGCACAGATACGCAGTATTTT. This gives the protein CAISESTGTDTQYF.

The chain employs TRBV4-1 and TRBJ1-6, with D uncertain. Trimming left V 0 bases short and J 12 bases short, with 9 bases between. This CDR3 spans 13 amino acids. Germline loops: CDR1 MGHRA, CDR2 YSYEKL. In nucleotides, the CDR3 is TGCGCCAGCAGCCAAGATAGAGAGGAACCCCTCCACTTT. This encodes CASSQDREEPLHF.

The chain is built from TRBV19 and TRBJ1-2; 8 bases fit TRBD1. This CDR3 is 15 amino acids long. V shed 4 bases, J shed 4 bases, and the junction held 8 bases outside the gene matches. Germline V CDR1 and CDR2: LNHDA, SQIVND (reference sequence). Written as DNA, the CDR3 is TGTGCCAGTAGTACAAGGACAGGGTATGGCTATGGCTACACCTTC. Protein product: CASSTRTGYGYGYTF.

In this sample, this clone turned up a few times. This rearrangement joins TRBV6-1 to TRBJ2-3; TRBD2 agrees at 16 bases. The length of the CDR3 is 19 residues. The germline V gene encodes CDR1 MNHNS and CDR2 SASEGT. Losses at the gene ends were 0 bases for V and 5 bases for J; bases not matched to a gene: 8. CDR3 nucleotides: TGTGCCAGCAGTGAAGCGCTTCGGGGACTAGCGGGAGGGCAAGATACGCAGTATTTT. Encoded protein: CASSEALRGLAGGQDTQYF.

The V call is TRBV27, the J call TRBJ1-4, with TRBD1 identical over 9 bases. With V trimmed by 4 bases and J by 2 bases, 5 bases remained unmatched. The CDR3 loop spans 16 amino acids. CDR1 and CDR2 from the germline V gene are MNHEY and SMNVEV (reference sequence). The CDR3: CASSSRDRVTNEKLFF. The CDR3 DNA reads as TGTGCCAGCAGTTCAAGGGACAGGGTGACTAATGAAAAACTGTTTTTT. Supplemented by reference TRBV27 and TRBJ1-4, the full variable domain reads EAQVTQNPRYLITVTGKKLTVTCSQNMNHEYMSWYRQDPGLGLRQIYYSMNVEVTDKGDVPEGYKVSRKEKRNFPLILESPSPNQTSLYFCASSSRDRVTNEKLFFGSGTQLSVL.

The rearrangement joins TRBV2 to TRBJ2-6, with D possibly TRBD1 on 6 matching bases. Trimming took off 6 bases at V and 18 bases at J, with 15 bases between the two ends. The CDR3 consists of 11 residues. The V gene's germline CDR1 is SNHLY and CDR2 FYNNEI. In DNA form, the CDR3 reads TGTGCCAGCAGAGTGGACAGCCCCGGGACTTTC. As protein: CASRVDSPGTF.

V and J are TRBV18 and TRBJ1-1; 8 nucleotides agree with TRBD1. The CDR3 spans 16 residues. V gave up 2 bases and J gave up 5 bases; unmatched junction bases: 10. The germline CDR1 and CDR2 sequences are KGHSH and LQKENI. The DNA for the CDR3 is TGTGCCAGCTCACCATTACTACAGGGGGGTCAGACTGAAGCTTTCTTT. Protein product: CASSPLLQGGQTEAFF. The entire variable domain, with the rest obtained from reference TRBV18 and TRBJ1-1, is as follows: NAGVMQNPRHLVRRRGQEARLRCSPMKGHSHVYWYRQLPEEGLKFMVYLQKENIIDESGMPKERFSAEFPKEGPSILRIQQVVRGDSAAYFCASSPLLQGGQTEAFFGQGTRLTVV.

This chain uses TRBV6-5 with TRBJ1-4, with TRBD1 matching 7 bases. CDR3 length equals 15 residues. V gave up 2 bases and J gave up 7 bases; unmatched junction bases: 7. CDR1 is MNHEY, CDR2 SVGAGI, per germline. For the CDR3, the DNA is TGTGCCAGCAGTTACGATTACAGGGGAGTTGAAAAACTGTTTTTT. Its protein is CASSYDYRGVEKLFF.

This chain joins TRBV7-2 and TRBJ2-7; the D gene is possibly TRBD2 (7 bases). Germline CDR1 is SGHTA and CDR2 is FQGNSA. The V end lost 3 bases, the J end lost 3 bases, and 18 bases lay between the germline ends. CDR3 size: 16 residues. The CDR3 bases are TGTGCCAGCAGCTTGTTTGGGGGGGGCGGAGACTACGAGCAGTACTTC. Its protein product is CASSLFGGGGDYEQYF.

This clone was picked up a small number of times. The chain links TRBV30 to TRBJ1-1, with D unclear. In germline, CDR1 is GTSNPN, CDR2 SVGIG (reference sequence). V lost 3 bases and J lost 4, with 12 bases in between. The CDR3 is 13 amino acids. CDR3 sequence: CAWRTDGGTEAFF. The CDR3 coding sequence is TGTGCCTGGAGAACGGATGGAGGCACTGAAGCTTTCTTT.

This clone was found a few times. The chain has TRBV18 and TRBJ2-1; 9 bases are shared with TRBD2. CDR1 is KGHSH and CDR2 is LQKENI in the germline V gene. The CDR3 has 17 residues. The V gene end was trimmed by 3 bases and the J gene end by 2 bases; junction bases not matched to a gene: 8. The CDR3 DNA reads as TGTGCCAGCTCACCCTTAACCCTAGCGGGAACCTACAATGAGCAGTTCTTC. Translation: CASSPLTLAGTYNEQFF.

This chain links TRBV11-2 with TRBJ2-7, with D possibly TRBD1 on 5 matching bases. This CDR3 contains 14 residues. In germline, CDR1 is SGHAT, CDR2 FQNNGV. The germline V and J ends were trimmed by 5 bases and 5 bases, with 16 bases remaining between them. The CDR3 spells CASSPPGRVNEQYF. The CDR3 bases are TGTGCCAGCAGCCCCCCGGGCAGGGTAAACGAGCAGTACTTC.